This TCR beta chain is drawn from a study of blood T cell repertoires in COVID-19. Sequencing used immunoSEQ multiplex PCR; TCRdb keeps in-frame clones, though not all of them. Here the sample spans some 320,000 clones, approximately 91% being singletons. The CDR3 loop spans 13 amino acids. Germline lookup yields CDR1 MNHEY and CDR2 SVGAGI. Trimming took 6 bases from V and 4 from J, leaving 9 bases between them. What was sequenced was PBMCs or T cells enriched from blood (not recorded which). The chain is built from TRBV6-5 and TRBJ1-4, with a tentative D call TRBD1 (5 bases). The sequence was obtained from a woman in her twenties or thirties who had been exposed to COVID-19. CDR3 coding DNA: TGTGCCAGCAGGACGACAGTTAATGAAAAACTGTTTTTT. Protein product: CASRTTVNEKLFF.